This T cell receptor (beta chain) was found in a study of early T cells in non-severe SARS-CoV-2 infection. Across the study: Alpha and beta chains were unpaired, from unsorted whole-blood bulk RNA.

Study-wide findings and caveats: Missing private and CD4 specificities, VDJdb matching favored anti-spike CD8 responses.

Unique molecular identifiers tagged individual cDNA molecules. MiXCR, applied by TCRdb to the 5' RACE reads, yields one record per CDR3 protein. The repertoire holds more than 65,000 distinct CDR3 sequences, with 9% to 15% as singletons. J gave up 5 bases and V 7 bases, and 9 bases lay outside the gene matches. Germline values: CDR1 MDHEN, CDR2 SYDVKM. This CDR3 spans 14 amino acids. This clonotype was recorded a few times. The target antigen is unknown. The sequence derives from an adult who was a healthcare worker with PCR-confirmed SARS-CoV-2 infection or an uninfected control (not recorded which). V is TRBV28 and J is TRBJ2-7; 9 bases agree with TRBD1. Sequenced material: whole blood. CDR3 region: CASTGGTGRNEQYF. As DNA, the CDR3 is TGTGCCAGCACCGGTGGGACAGGGAGGAACGAGCAGTACTTC.